This passage covers 7 T cell receptor beta chains from one sample sequenced in a study of blood T cells in healthy people across ages. With a J-beta primer mix and a sample-barcoded 5' primer, a second PCR ran 7 to 11 cycles. TCRdb itself ran the 5' RACE reads through MiXCR, one entry per CDR3 protein. The sample lists roughly 2 million distinct CDR3 sequences, just under 50% occurring once. The source material was blood. Receptor source: a woman between 35 and 50 years old in good health.

This clonotype was counted only a few times. The chain recombines TRBV7-6 with TRBJ2-5; D is possibly TRBD2 (6 bases). CDR3 length: 15 residues. Germline V CDR1 and CDR2: SGHVS, FNYEAQ. Trimming took 7 bases from V and 2 from J, leaving 17 bases between them. CDR3 sequence (DNA): TGTGCCAGCACAGGCGTGGGGGGTCAACAAGAGACCCAGTACTTC. Its translation is CASTGVGGQQETQYF.

The V gene is TRBV7-2, the J gene TRBJ2-1; 12 nucleotides agree with TRBD2. With 2 bases clipped from V and 2 bases from J, the junction kept 4 bases outside the gene matches. Germline CDR1 is SGHTA and CDR2 is FQGNSA. This CDR3 spans 17 amino acids. For the CDR3, the DNA is TGTGCCAGCAGCTTACAGCTAGCGGGGGGGGCCTACAATGAGCAGTTCTTC. Protein sequence: CASSLQLAGGAYNEQFF.

The CDR3 reads CASSLKPTLALLTDTQYF. CDR3 DNA: TGCGCCAGCAGCTTGAAGCCCACACTAGCGCTGCTCACAGATACGCAGTATTTT. V and J are TRBV5-1 and TRBJ2-3; TRBD2 aligns across 7 bases. Unmatched junction bases numbered 13, after V lost 1 base and J lost 2 bases. The V gene's germline CDR1 is SGHRS and CDR2 YFSETQ. The CDR3 consists of 18 residues.

In this sample, this clonotype turned up a few times. The chain employs TRBV20-1 and TRBJ2-7; 7 bases agree with TRBD2. The CDR3 has 14 residues. J was trimmed by 3 bases and V by 0 bases; bases with no gene match: 5. Germline CDR1 reads DFQATT; CDR2 reads SNEGSKA (reference sequence). CDR3 sequence (DNA): TGCAGTGCTAGAGATCAAGCTAGCGGCTACGAGCAGTACTTC. Amino acids: CSARDQASGYEQYF.

The J gene is TRBJ2-1, the V gene TRBV24-1; TRBD1 aligns across 7 bases. Germline CDR1 and CDR2: KGHDR and SFDVKD. The CDR3 totals 16 residues. The V and J ends lost 3 bases and 7 bases, in that order; junction bases with no gene match: 11. CDR3 protein: CATSDRTGGLGNEQFF. CDR3 nucleotides: TGTGCCACCAGTGATCGGACAGGAGGATTGGGGAATGAGCAGTTCTTC.

The table lists this clonotype with many counts. The junction does not match germline at one end; this may be a read error. The V gene is TRBV5-1, the J gene TRBJ2-1; 9 bases align to TRBD2. Germline lookup yields CDR1 SGHRS and CDR2 YFSETQ. CDR3 length: 14 residues. The CDR3 region has the DNA TGTGCCAGCAGAGCGGGGGGCTCCTACAATGAGCAGTTCTTC. It specifies CASRAGGSYNEQFF.

This chain links TRBV6-5 with TRBJ2-5, with TRBD1 matching over 8 bases. The CDR3 has 14 residues. J lost 4 bases, V lost 7 bases, and 8 bases had no gene match. Per germline, CDR1 MNHEY and CDR2 SVGAGI. The CDR3 reads CASTRTGRAETQYF. CDR3 DNA sequence: TGTGCCAGCACCAGGACAGGGCGGGCAGAGACCCAGTACTTC.